These T cell receptor beta chains were read from a single sample in a study of blood T cell repertoires in COVID-19. The protocol was immunoSEQ multiplex PCR, while the TCRdb copy is restricted to in-frame clones and leaves out a portion. The sample shows fewer than 100,000 clones, about 80% of them seen only once. Sequencing was done on a sample of peripheral blood. The receptors stem from a man aged 45-65 years with acute or convalescent COVID-19. Both conserved end residues are part of each CDR3. Fields, in order: clone size, V gene, D gene, J gene, CDR3 protein, CDR3 DNA. The D gene is left open where the match is weak. A row's size may be missing; if present it is once, few, many or a size class.

abundance: .
v_gene: TRBV18
d_gene: TRBD1
j_gene: TRBJ1-1
CDR3aa: CASSPGQFWTEAFF
CDR3nt: TGTGCCAGCTCACCGGGACAGTTCTGGACTGAAGCTTTCTTT

abundance: .
v_gene: TRBV5-1
d_gene: .
j_gene: TRBJ1-4
CDR3aa: CASSLESNEKLFF
CDR3nt: TGCGCCAGCAGCTTGGAGAGCAATGAAAAACTGTTTTTT

abundance: .
v_gene: TRBV5-1
d_gene: TRBD1
j_gene: TRBJ1-1
CDR3aa: CASSNGQGGYTEAFF
CDR3nt: TGCGCCAGCAGCAACGGACAGGGAGGGTACACTGAAGCTTTCTTT

abundance: .
v_gene: TRBV18
d_gene: .
j_gene: TRBJ2-3
CDR3aa: CASSFFTPALETDTQYF
CDR3nt: TGTGCCAGCTCATTCTTTACCCCGGCCCTAGAAACAGATACGCAGTATTTT

abundance: .
v_gene: TRBV27
d_gene: TRBD1
j_gene: TRBJ2-3
CDR3aa: CASRVQGQGPGTQYF
CDR3nt: TGTGCCAGCAGGGTACAGGGACAGGGGCCAGGTACGCAGTATTTT

abundance: .
v_gene: TRBV11-3
d_gene: .
j_gene: TRBJ2-3
CDR3aa: CASSLAGSNTQYF
CDR3nt: TGTGCCAGCAGCTTAGCCGGTAGTAATACGCAGTATTTT

abundance: .
v_gene: TRBV5-1
d_gene: .
j_gene: TRBJ1-2
CDR3aa: CASSRGGQLGYTF
CDR3nt: TGCGCCAGCAGCCGGGGTGGGCAGCTTGGCTACACCTTC

abundance: once
v_gene: TRBV4-1
d_gene: .
j_gene: TRBJ2-2
CDR3aa: CASSQEEGGGTGELFF
CDR3nt: TGCGCCAGCAGCCAGGAGGAGGGGGGAGGGACCGGGGAGCTGTTTTTT

abundance: once
v_gene: TRBV19
d_gene: TRBD1
j_gene: TRBJ1-4
CDR3aa: CASSIDEYRGVGKLFF
CDR3nt: TGTGCCAGTAGTATAGACGAGTACAGGGGAGTCGGAAAACTGTTTTTT

abundance: medium-sized
v_gene: TRBV5-4
d_gene: TRBD1
j_gene: TRBJ1-6
CDR3aa: CASSLTTGGNSPLHF
CDR3nt: TGTGCCAGCAGCTTGACGACAGGGGGAAATTCACCCCTCCACTTT

abundance: .
v_gene: TRBV5-5
d_gene: TRBD1
j_gene: TRBJ1-3
CDR3aa: CASSLGTGGFSGNTIYF
CDR3nt: TGTGCCAGCAGCTTGGGGACAGGGGGTTTCTCTGGAAACACCATATATTTT

abundance: once
v_gene: TRBV25-1
d_gene: TRBD1
j_gene: TRBJ2-1
CDR3aa: CASSELGQGLNNEQFF
CDR3nt: TGTGCCAGCAGTGAATTGGGACAGGGCCTGAACAATGAGCAGTTCTTC

abundance: .
v_gene: TRBV6-4
d_gene: TRBD1
j_gene: TRBJ1-1
CDR3aa: CASSEVWTGTFTEAFF
CDR3nt: TGTGCCAGCAGTGAGGTTTGGACAGGGACGTTCACTGAAGCTTTCTTT

abundance: .
v_gene: TRBV18
d_gene: TRBD1
j_gene: TRBJ2-5
CDR3aa: CASSPSRGQGGEKETQYF
CDR3nt: TGTGCCAGCTCACCATCCCGTGGACAGGGTGGAGAGAAAGAGACCCAGTACTTC

abundance: once
v_gene: TRBV5-1
d_gene: .
j_gene: TRBJ1-5
CDR3aa: CASSETVNQPQHF
CDR3nt: TGCGCCAGCAGCGAGACAGTGAATCAGCCCCAGCATTTT

abundance: few
v_gene: TRBV28
d_gene: TRBD2
j_gene: TRBJ2-7
CDR3aa: CASSPTSGPLVEQYF
CDR3nt: TGTGCCAGCAGCCCTACTAGCGGGCCGTTAGTTGAGCAGTACTTC

abundance: few
v_gene: TRBV7-3
d_gene: .
j_gene: TRBJ2-2
CDR3aa: CASSPVPGELFF
CDR3nt: TGTGCCAGCAGCCCAGTCCCCGGGGAGCTGTTTTTT